A selection of T cell receptor beta chains follows, all from one sample in a study of identical twins. Via MiXCR, TCRdb re-called the 5' RACE reads, giving one row per CDR3 protein. Of 1.5 million to 2 million distinct CDR3 sequences in the sample, under 35% were seen once. Sequencing was done on a sample of cord blood. Source of these receptors: a newborn girl in good health. Each CDR3 is given with its conserved first and last residue. D genes are given only for firm matches. The size entry is marked missing in some rows and otherwise reads once, few, many or a size class.

V gene	J gene	clone size	D gene	CDR3 DNA	CDR3 protein
TRBV29-1	TRBJ2-1	once	TRBD2	TGCAGCCACATTCGGACTAGCGGGACGAAGACCCAGTTCTTC	CSHIRTSGTKTQFF
TRBV12-3/TRBV12-4	TRBJ2-7	few	-	TGTGCCAGCAGTTTGGGACGACGGGACCTAGGATACAATGAGCAGTACTTC	CASSLGRRDLGYNEQYF
TRBV2	TRBJ2-1	-	TRBD2	TGTGCCAGCATAGGCCGGCTAGCGGTATACAATGAGCAGTTCTTC	CASIGRLAVYNEQFF
TRBV16	TRBJ2-1	-	-	TGTGCCAGCAGCCCTCCAGAGGCCCTGGGGTTCTTC	CASSPPEALGFF
TRBV10-3	TRBJ1-2	-	-	TGTGCCATCAGTGCGATCGGTAACTATGGCTACACCTTC	CAISAIGNYGYTF
TRBV6-5	TRBJ2-4	few	TRBD2	TGTGCCAGCAGTTACGTAAGCGGGGCGGGAAACATTCAGTACTTC	CASSYVSGAGNIQYF
TRBV5-1	TRBJ2-5	-	-	TGCGCCAGCAGCTTGTCACAGAGCCAAGAGACCCAGTACTTC	CASSLSQSQETQYF
TRBV28	TRBJ2-4	few	TRBD2	TGTGCCAGCAGTCAGTCCGGGACTAGTCTTGACATTCAGTACTTC	CASSQSGTSLDIQYF
TRBV6-2/TRBV6-3	TRBJ1-1	few	TRBD1	TGTGCCAGCAGTTACCTGGACAGGGCGGCTGAAGCTTTCTTT	CASSYLDRAAEAFF
TRBV5-1	TRBJ1-5	few	TRBD1	TGCGCCAGCAGCTTGGAACAGGGGGGTAATCAGCCCCAGCATTTT	CASSLEQGGNQPQHF
TRBV3-1	TRBJ1-3	-	-	TGTGCCAGCAGCCAAGATCCTCGGGGAAACACCATATATTTT	CASSQDPRGNTIYF
TRBV6-1	TRBJ2-1	-	-	TGTGCCAGCATTATGGCCTTCCAAGAGACCCAGTTCTTC	CASIMAFQETQFF
TRBV10-3	TRBJ2-7	many	-	TGTGCCATCAGTGCTCCCTCCTACGAGCAGTACTTC	CAISAPSYEQYF
TRBV20-1	TRBJ2-3	-	TRBD1	TGCAGTGCTAGGAGGACAGGGGCAAGCACAGATACGCAGTATTTT	CSARRTGASTDTQYF
TRBV24-1	TRBJ1-5	few	-	TGTGCCACCAGTTTGGGGACTCAGCCCCAGCATTTT	CATSLGTQPQHF
TRBV27	TRBJ2-7	few	-	TGTGCCAGCAGCCCGACAGCTACCTCCTACGAGCAGTACTTC	CASSPTATSYEQYF
TRBV7-2	TRBJ2-3	-	-	TGTGCCAGCAGCCGACAACTAAAACACACAGATACGCAGTATTTT	CASSRQLKHTDTQYF
TRBV7-9	TRBJ1-1	-	TRBD1	TGTGCCAGCAGCCTTATCGGCCCTAAGACAGGGCCCGTCAGGCCTTTCTTT	CASSLIGPKTGPVRPFF
TRBV19	TRBJ1-1	few	-	TGTGCCAGTAGTAATGGACGGAGGAACACTGAAGCTTTCTTT	CASSNGRRNTEAFF
TRBV2	TRBJ2-7	few	-	TGTGCCAGCAGCGGAACGCTCACGAGCTCCTACGAGCAGTACTTC	CASSGTLTSSYEQYF
TRBV27	TRBJ2-1	-	TRBD2	TGTGCCAGCACCCAAAGCGGGGTTACCTACAATGAGCAGTTCTTC	CASTQSGVTYNEQFF
TRBV7-9	TRBJ1-4	-	-	TGTGCCAGCAGCTTAGTTCCCGGCAGTTTTAATGAAAAACTGTTTTTT	CASSLVPGSFNEKLFF
TRBV4-1	TRBJ2-3	-	-	TGCGCCAGCAGCCAAGGAAGTGGCGGGGCTAACACAGATACGCAGTATTTT	CASSQGSGGANTDTQYF
TRBV19	TRBJ2-1	-	TRBD2	TGTGCCAGTAGTATAATCGGACTAGTCAATGCGCAGTTCTTC	CASSIIGLVNAQFF
TRBV21-1	TRBJ2-7	-	-	TGTGCCAGCAGCAAAGGGCTTAGGAGGGCCTTATACGAGCAGTACTTC	CASSKGLRRALYEQYF
TRBV18	TRBJ2-1	-	TRBD2	TGTGCCAGTCTAGCGGGGGGTTCCCCCTACAATGAGCAGTTCTTC	CASLAGGSPYNEQFF
TRBV4-2	TRBJ2-3	-	-	TGTGCCAGCAGCCAAGATCACGCGGGGAACACAGATACGCAGTATTTT	CASSQDHAGNTDTQYF
TRBV4-1	TRBJ1-4	-	-	TGCGCCAGCAGCCAAGCTAGGTTGAGGTCGACTAATGAAAAACTGTTTTTT	CASSQARLRSTNEKLFF
TRBV27	TRBJ2-7	few	TRBD1	TGTGCCAGCCACGGAACCGGGACAGGGACATTCTACGAGCAGTACTTC	CASHGTGTGTFYEQYF
TRBV7-9	TRBJ1-2	-	-	TGTGCCAGCAGCTTAGTGAGGACAGCGGTAAACTATGGCTACACCTTC	CASSLVRTAVNYGYTF
TRBV29-1	TRBJ1-2	-	-	TGCGGCGTTGGCGTGGTGCCTAACTATGGCTACACCTTC	CGVGVVPNYGYTF
TRBV4-1	TRBJ1-2	many	-	TGCGCCAGCAGCCAAGGGGAACTCTATAACTATGGCTACACCTTC	CASSQGELYNYGYTF
TRBV9	TRBJ1-4	once	-	TGTACCAGCAGCGCTGATTATGGGATTGAGGGGAAACTGTTTTTT	CTSSADYGIEGKLFF